The next 19 T cell receptor beta chains were all read from a single sample in a study of T cell responses to AZD1222 COVID-19 vaccine. Method: immunoSEQ multiplex PCR; TCRdb's copy keeps in-frame clones and lacks some. This sample carries hundreds of thousands of clones, 90% to 95% of them seen once, and the ten largest clones take 0.55%. Sequencing used peripheral blood, obtained 28 days after the second AZD1222 dose. These TCRs come from an adult who received the AZD1222 COVID-19 vaccine.

The CDR3 DNA reads as TGTGCCAGCAGCCTCTCAGGGAATCAGCCCCAGCATTTT. This gives the protein CASSLSGNQPQHF. V usage is TRBV5-5 and J usage is TRBJ1-5, with D possibly matching TRBD1 (5 bases). CDR3 length equals 13 residues. The V gene's germline CDR1 is SGHKS and CDR2 YYEKEE (reference sequence). Trimming removed 4 bases from V and 4 bases from J, with 9 bases in between. Based on the CDR3 plus reference TRBV5-5 and TRBJ1-5, the full variable domain is DAGVTQSPTHLIKTRGQQVTLRCSPISGHKSVSWYQQVLGQGPQFIFQYYEKEERGRGNFPDRFSARQFPNYSSELNVNALLLGDSALYLCASSLSGNQPQHFGDGTRLSIL.

DNA for the CDR3: TGTGCCAGCAGCTTATTTTATGACTCGGGTAACCATCAGCCCCAGCATTTT. It encodes CASSLFYDSGNHQPQHF. The gene calls are TRBV7-8 and TRBJ1-5, with D uncertain. The V end was cut by 2 bases, the J end by 5 bases, with 19 bases between. This CDR3 spans 17 amino acids. Germline loops: CDR1 SGHVS, CDR2 FQNEAQ.

The chain joins TRBV9 to TRBJ2-7; no clear D. CDR1 SGDLS and CDR2 YYNGEE come from the germline V gene. The length of the CDR3 is 14 residues. Trimming left V 2 bases short and J 7 bases short, with 16 bases between. This CDR3 reads CASSVFGIGGEQYF. In nucleotides, the CDR3 is TGTGCCAGCAGCGTTTTTGGGATAGGTGGAGAGCAGTACTTC.

The rearrangement uses TRBV7-2 and TRBJ2-5; D is ambiguous. CDR3 length: 13 residues. The germline V and J ends were trimmed by 0 bases and 5 bases, with 7 bases remaining between them. In germline, CDR1 is SGHTA, CDR2 FQGNSA. In DNA form, the CDR3 reads TGTGCCAGCAGCTTAGCCCAGTACGAGACCCAGTACTTC. It encodes CASSLAQYETQYF.

V is TRBV28 and J is TRBJ1-6; D remains ambiguous. The germline V and J ends were trimmed by 6 bases and 14 bases, with 20 bases remaining between them. Germline V gene data show CDR1 as MDHEN and CDR2 as SYDVKM. This CDR3 is built from 14 residues. The CDR3 nucleotides read TGTGCCAGCAGCCGTCGGACCCCCACTTTATCCCTCCACTTT. Translation: CASSRRTPTLSLHF.

V and J are TRBV28 and TRBJ1-1, with D maybe TRBD1 (6 bases). The ends were cut back, 5 bases at V and 6 bases at J, with 13 bases in the middle. CDR1 MDHEN and CDR2 SYDVKM come from the germline V gene. The CDR3 is 13 amino acids. The CDR3: CASSKGGRAEAFF. The CDR3 DNA is TGTGCCAGCAGTAAAGGGGGTCGCGCTGAAGCTTTCTTT.

The gene calls are TRBV7-3 and TRBJ1-3, with D unclear. Trimming shortened V by 3 bases and J by 1 base, and 4 bases separated the two germline ends. The CDR3 has 13 amino acids. Germline CDR1 SGHTA, CDR2 FQGTGA. CDR3 sequence (DNA): TGTGCCAGCAGCTTTAATTCTGGAAACACCATATATTTT. Amino acid sequence: CASSFNSGNTIYF.

This clone was seen once. The chain has TRBV2 and TRBJ1-2, with unresolved D. V was cut by 7 bases and J by 8 bases, with 17 bases left in between. The CDR3 length is 13 residues. Germline values: CDR1 SNHLY, CDR2 FYNNEI. In DNA form, the CDR3 reads TGTGCCAGCACCCCCCTGGAGGCGGTCGGCTACACCTTC. It is translated as CASTPLEAVGYTF.

In DNA, the CDR3 is TGTGCCAGCAGTGCTTCTGGCTACACCTTC. Translation: CASSASGYTF. The chain has TRBV2 and TRBJ1-2, with D uncertain. Germline assignment: CDR1 SNHLY and CDR2 FYNNEI. CDR3 length: 10 amino acids. Trimming left V 4 bases short and J 7 bases short, with 4 bases between.

The chain joins TRBV7-2 to TRBJ2-4; the D gene is possibly TRBD2 (5 bases). V gave up 5 bases and J gave up 0 bases, with 8 bases separating them. CDR1 SGHTA and CDR2 FQGNSA come from the germline V gene. The CDR3 totals 14 residues. CDR3 sequence reads: CASSAGLAKNIQYF. The CDR3 DNA sequence: TGTGCCAGCAGCGCAGGACTAGCCAAAAACATTCAGTACTTC. The full variable domain, rest sourced from reference TRBV7-2 and TRBJ2-4, is GAGVSQSPSNKVTEKGKDVELRCDPISGHTALYWYRQSLGQGLEFLIYFQGNSAPDKSGLPSDRFSAERTGGSVSTLTIQRTQQEDSAVYLCASSAGLAKNIQYFGAGTRLSVL.

J is TRBJ1-1 and V is TRBV25-1; the D gene is possibly TRBD1 (5 bases). From germline, CDR1 is MGHDK and CDR2 SYGVNS. The CDR3 totals 15 residues. Trimming took 8 bases from V and 1 from J, leaving 17 bases between them. This chain's CDR3 is CASGHSMGRNTEAFF. The CDR3 DNA follows: TGTGCCAGCGGACACAGTATGGGGAGGAACACTGAAGCTTTCTTT. Complete variable domain (other parts from reference TRBV25-1 and TRBJ1-1): EADIYQTPRYLVIGTGKKITLECSQTMGHDKMYWYQQDPGMELHLIHYSYGVNSTEKGDLSSESTVSRIRTEHFPLTLESARPSHTSQYLCASGHSMGRNTEAFFGQGTRLTVV.

This rearrangement joins TRBV7-3 to TRBJ2-3; D gene uncertain. The CDR3 runs 14 residues. V lost 4 bases, J lost 3 bases, and 11 bases lay in between. Germline CDR1 and CDR2: SGHTA and FQGTGA. CDR3 nucleotides: TGTGCCAGCAGCTCGGACGGAGCGACAGATACGCAGTATTTT. Its protein product is CASSSDGATDTQYF.

The chain carries TRBV5-4 and TRBJ2-7; 14 positions agree with TRBD2. The CDR3 is 16 amino acids. Germline V gene lookup returns CDR1 SGHNT and CDR2 YYREEE (reference sequence). Trimming at V came to 4 bases and at J to 3 bases, leaving 6 bases not matched to a gene. In DNA, the CDR3 is TGTGCCAGCAGCCGAATAGGGACTAGCGGGAGCTACGAGCAGTACTTC. Protein product: CASSRIGTSGSYEQYF.

The chain uses TRBV7-9 and TRBJ2-1, with a possible D match to TRBD2 (6 bases). The germline V gene has CDR1 SEHNR and CDR2 FQNEAQ (reference sequence). Trimming stripped 5 bases from V and 4 bases from J, with 9 bases between. CDR3 length: 13 residues. The CDR3 nucleotides are TGTGCCAGCAGCGCGACTAGATACAATGAGCAGTTCTTC. Translation: CASSATRYNEQFF.

This rearrangement joins TRBV28 to TRBJ2-3; D uncertain. V was pared by 10 bases and J by 4 bases, with 18 bases between. CDR1 is MDHEN, CDR2 SYDVKM, per germline. The CDR3 has 14 residues. The DNA of the CDR3 is TGTGCCATTACTTCTGGCAGTCCCGCAGATACGCAGTATTTT. This encodes CAITSGSPADTQYF.

The chain links TRBV5-5 to TRBJ2-7, with D uncertain. Trimming took off 4 bases at V and 0 bases at J, with 11 bases between the two ends. Germline values: CDR1 SGHKS, CDR2 YYEKEE (reference sequence). This CDR3 has 14 amino acids. The CDR3 DNA is TGTGCCAGCAGCCCGCGACCCAGCTCCTACGAGCAGTACTTC. It yields the protein CASSPRPSSYEQYF.

The chain joins TRBV28 to TRBJ1-2, with D possibly TRBD1 on 5 matching bases. Germline CDR1 MDHEN, CDR2 SYDVKM. V was clipped by 8 bases and J by 5 bases, with 15 bases between them. This CDR3 contains 13 residues. The CDR3 region has the DNA TGTGCCAGCCGGGGGGACTGGGGATATGGCTACACCTTC. Translation gives CASRGDWGYGYTF.

The V gene is TRBV27, the J gene TRBJ2-7; D remains unclear. V dropped 2 bases and J dropped 3 bases, with 8 bases sitting between them. Germline V gene data show CDR1 as MNHEY and CDR2 as SMNVEV (reference sequence). The CDR3 is made up of 13 amino acids. The CDR3: CASSLRQFYEQYF. The DNA for the CDR3 is TGTGCCAGCAGTTTAAGGCAGTTCTACGAGCAGTACTTC.

The gene calls are TRBV18 and TRBJ1-1, with D possibly TRBD1 on 5 matching bases. The CDR3 consists of 16 residues. Germline CDR1 reads KGHSH; CDR2 reads LQKENI. Trimming took off 3 bases at V and 5 bases at J, with 19 bases between the two ends. CDR3 loop: CASSPGTATLGTEAFF. CDR3 coding DNA: TGTGCCAGCTCACCTGGGACGGCCACCCTGGGGACTGAAGCTTTCTTT.